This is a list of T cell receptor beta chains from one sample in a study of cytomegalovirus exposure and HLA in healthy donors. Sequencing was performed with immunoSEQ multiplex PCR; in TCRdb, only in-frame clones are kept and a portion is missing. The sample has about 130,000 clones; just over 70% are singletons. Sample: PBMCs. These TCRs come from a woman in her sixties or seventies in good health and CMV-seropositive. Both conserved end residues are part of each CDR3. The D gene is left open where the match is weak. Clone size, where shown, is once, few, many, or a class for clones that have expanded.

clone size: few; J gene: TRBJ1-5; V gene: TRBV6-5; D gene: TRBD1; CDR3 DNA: TGTGCCAGCAGCGTCTGGGACAGCGGCAATCAGCCCCAGCATTTT; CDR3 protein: CASSVWDSGNQPQHF
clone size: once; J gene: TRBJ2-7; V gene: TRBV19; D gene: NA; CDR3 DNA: TGTGCCAGTAGTTCCCAGGCAATGGGCGAGCAGTACTTC; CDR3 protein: CASSSQAMGEQYF
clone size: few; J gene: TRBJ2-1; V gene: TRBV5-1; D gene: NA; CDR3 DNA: TGCGCCAGCGGGGAGGGGGGCCCAAGTGAGCAGTTCTTC; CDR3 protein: CASGEGGPSEQFF
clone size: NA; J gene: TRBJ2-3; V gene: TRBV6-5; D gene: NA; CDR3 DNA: TGTGCCAGCAGGTCCGCCACTTACACAGATACGCAGTATTTT; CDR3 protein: CASRSATYTDTQYF
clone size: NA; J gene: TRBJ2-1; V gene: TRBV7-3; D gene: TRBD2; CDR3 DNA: TGTGCCAGCAGCTTACGACTAGCGGGGCGGTACAATGAGCAGTTCTTC; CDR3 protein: CASSLRLAGRYNEQFF
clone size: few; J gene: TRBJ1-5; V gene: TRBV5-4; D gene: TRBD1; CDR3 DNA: TGTGCCAGCAGCGTAACAGGGGGCGGGAATCAGCCCCAGCATTTT; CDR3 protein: CASSVTGGGNQPQHF
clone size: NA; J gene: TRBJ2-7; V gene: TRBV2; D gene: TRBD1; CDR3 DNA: TGTGCCAGCACGGGACAGACCTACGAGCAGTACTTC; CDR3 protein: CASTGQTYEQYF
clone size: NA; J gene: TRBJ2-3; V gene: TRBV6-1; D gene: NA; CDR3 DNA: TGTGCCAGCCAGCGATGGCAGGGCCCCGATACGCAGTATTTT; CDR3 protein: CASQRWQGPDTQYF
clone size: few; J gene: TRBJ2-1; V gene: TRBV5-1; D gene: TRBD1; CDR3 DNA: TGCGCCAGCAGCTTTGCCGGGACAGAGGCTTACAATGAGCAGTTCTTC; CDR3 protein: CASSFAGTEAYNEQFF
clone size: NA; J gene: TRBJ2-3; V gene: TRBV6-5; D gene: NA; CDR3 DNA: TGTGCCAGCAGCCGGGGGACCATCACAGATACGCAGTATTTT; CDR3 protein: CASSRGTITDTQYF
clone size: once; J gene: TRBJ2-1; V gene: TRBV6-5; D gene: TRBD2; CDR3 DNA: TGTGCCAGCAGTTGGGGACTAGTGGGAAACAATGAGCAGTTCTTC; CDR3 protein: CASSWGLVGNNEQFF